Below, 20 T cell receptor beta chains from the same sample are listed, as sequenced in a study of T-cell reconstitution after alpha-beta-depleted transplantation in children. For TCRbeta, the library was prepared with unique molecular identifiers. MiXCR, run by TCRdb on the PCR reads, gives a single entry per CDR3 protein. The data show about 7,200 distinct CDR3 sequences, under 7% seen once. Sample: PBMCs, mostly from graft donor cells, taken 180 days after TCRalphabeta/CD19-depleted stem cell transplant. These receptors were collected from a child in the first two years of life who had a stem cell transplant for acute myeloid leukemia, so the T cells may come from the graft donor.

The table lists this clonotype with a few counts. This rearrangement joins TRBV28 to TRBJ2-7; no firm D call. This CDR3 comprises 13 residues. The germline V gene encodes CDR1 MDHEN and CDR2 SYDVKM. Trimming stripped 7 bases from V and 6 bases from J, with 16 bases between. Here the CDR3 DNA reads TGTGCCAGCACCTCGGATAGCACTGGCGAGCAGTACTTC. Translation: CASTSDSTGEQYF. Full variable domain (outside the CDR3, taken from reference TRBV28 and TRBJ2-7): DVKVTQSSRYLVKRTGEKVFLECVQDMDHENMFWYRQDPGLGLRLIYFSYDVKMKEKGDIPEGYSVSREKKERFSLILESASTNQTSMYLCASTSDSTGEQYFGPGTRLTVT.

This clonotype was recorded a few times. This chain uses TRBV30 with TRBJ2-1; no definite D call. CDR3 size: 14 residues. The germline V gene encodes CDR1 GTSNPN and CDR2 SVGIG (reference sequence). V was trimmed by 3 bases and J by 6 bases, leaving 15 bases between them. CDR3 sequence (DNA): TGTGCCTGGAGCTCGGGCACGGTCCGCAATGAGCAGTTCTTC. Residues: CAWSSGTVRNEQFF. Looking up the rest from reference TRBV30 and TRBJ2-1 gives the full variable domain: SQTIHQWPATLVQPVGSPLSLECTVEGTSNPNLYWYRQAAGRGLQLLFYSVGIGQISSEVPQNLSASRPQDRQFILSSKKLLLSDSGFYLCAWSSGTVRNEQFFGPGTRLTVL.

Within the sample, this clonotype is large. The junction does not match germline at one end; this may be a read error. The chain couples TRBV12-3 or TRBV12-4 to TRBJ2-1, with 10 nucleotides matching TRBD2. CDR3 length equals 14 residues. Written as DNA, the CDR3 is TGTGCCAGCAGTCTAGCGGGGGACACGGCTGAGCAGTTCTTC. Translated: CASSLAGDTAEQFF.

In its sample, this clonotype ranks as medium-sized. The chain has TRBV12-3 or TRBV12-4 and TRBJ2-7; D is uncertain. The CDR3 has 11 amino acids. V dropped 6 bases and J dropped 3 bases, with 6 bases sitting between them. In nucleotides, the CDR3 is TGTGCCAGCAGCCGCAACTACGAGCAGTACTTC. Its translation is CASSRNYEQYF.

This clonotype was recorded at least ten times. CDR3 protein: CASSQSRDYGYTF. The CDR3 region has the DNA TGTGCCAGCAGCCAATCCAGGGACTATGGCTACACCTTC. V is TRBV4-2 and J is TRBJ1-2, with D perhaps TRBD1 (5 bases). CDR1 and CDR2 from the germline V gene are LGHNA and YNFKEQ. The CDR3 has 13 residues. V dropped 2 bases and J dropped 3 bases, with 7 bases sitting between them.

There are many counts of this clonotype. This chain connects TRBV20-1 to TRBJ2-7; D tentatively reads TRBD1 or TRBD2 (7 bases each). This CDR3 comprises 17 residues. V was cut by 3 bases and J by 2 bases, with 23 bases left in between. Germline V gene lookup returns CDR1 DFQATT and CDR2 SNEGSKA (reference sequence). CDR3 region: CSASRLVRGLAAYEQYF. The DNA for the CDR3 is TGCAGTGCTAGCCGGTTGGTGAGGGGGCTAGCGGCCTACGAGCAGTACTTC.

There are many counts of this clonotype. This chain joins TRBV30 and TRBJ2-7; 10 bases are shared with TRBD2. After removal of 0 bases from V and 2 bases from J, the junction contained 4 bases not matched to a gene. The CDR3 has 15 amino acids. Germline V lookup: CDR1 GTSNPN, CDR2 SVGIG (reference sequence). The CDR3 DNA reads as TGTGCCTGGAGTGTAGCGCTAGCGGGGGCCTACGAGCAGTACTTC. It translates to CAWSVALAGAYEQYF.

This clonotype was detected ten times or more. This rearrangement joins TRBV5-1 to TRBJ2-7; 12 bases are shared with TRBD2. The CDR3 has 24 amino acids. The J segment lost 5 bases and the V segment lost 4 bases, leaving 34 bases of the junction unmatched. From germline, CDR1 is SGHRS and CDR2 YFSETQ. The CDR3 protein is CASSLGQGTRLAGGPLWALDEQYF. DNA for the CDR3: TGCGCCAGCAGCCTAGGACAGGGCACGAGGCTAGCGGGAGGGCCTCTTTGGGCACTGGACGAGCAGTACTTC.

This clonotype was observed many times. The V gene is TRBV12-3 or TRBV12-4, the J gene TRBJ2-5, with a possible D match to TRBD1 (5 bases). The CDR3 consists of 16 residues. Trimming pared 0 bases from V and 4 bases from J, leaving 15 bases between. The CDR3 loop reads CASSLAVQVLVETQYF. The CDR3 nucleotides read TGTGCCAGCAGTTTAGCAGTACAGGTTCTCGTAGAGACCCAGTACTTC.

The sample holds many counts of this clonotype. J is TRBJ2-1 and V is TRBV18; tentatively, D is TRBD1 (6 bases). V was shortened by 3 bases and J by 12 bases, with 15 bases between the two germline ends. The length of the CDR3 is 13 residues. Germline CDR1 is KGHSH and CDR2 is LQKENI. The CDR3 bases are TGTGCCAGCTCACCGAGACAGGATAGGGCGCAGTTCTTC. This encodes CASSPRQDRAQFF. Variable domain in full (rest from reference TRBV18 and TRBJ2-1): NAGVMQNPRHLVRRRGQEARLRCSPMKGHSHVYWYRQLPEEGLKFMVYLQKENIIDESGMPKERFSAEFPKEGPSILRIQQVVRGDSAAYFCASSPRQDRAQFFGPGTRLTVL.

This chain joins TRBV3-1 and TRBJ2-7, with a tentative D call TRBD2 (5 bases). This CDR3 comprises 15 residues. Germline CDR1 and CDR2: LGHDT and YNNKEL (reference sequence). Trimming shortened V by 10 bases and J by 4 bases, and 23 bases separated the two germline ends. This CDR3 is CATCQGGAELYEQYF. The CDR3 bases are TGTGCCACCTGCCAAGGAGGCGCGGAGCTGTACGAGCAGTACTTC.

This clonotype was seen many times. The chain joins TRBV27 to TRBJ2-7; no reliable D call. The CDR3 extends over 15 amino acids. The germline V gene has CDR1 MNHEY and CDR2 SMNVEV (reference sequence). V lost 2 bases and J lost 0, with 11 bases in between. CDR3 region: CASSLTGQSSYEQYF. The CDR3 DNA reads TGTGCCAGCAGTTTAACTGGGCAGTCCTCCTACGAGCAGTACTTC.

In its sample, this clonotype ranks as medium-sized. The rearrangement joins TRBV2 to TRBJ2-3; D gene ambiguous. The CDR3 sequence is 13 residues long. Deletions cut 6 bases from V and 0 bases from J, with 7 bases between. In germline, CDR1 is SNHLY, CDR2 FYNNEI. Written as DNA, the CDR3 is TGTGCCAGCAGCGTGGAGAGCACAGATACGCAGTATTTT. Encoded protein: CASSVESTDTQYF.

This clonotype counts as medium-sized. V usage is TRBV7-3 and J usage is TRBJ2-3; D unresolved. This CDR3 spans 14 amino acids. V dropped 5 bases and J dropped 4 bases, with 13 bases sitting between them. CDR1 is SGHTA and CDR2 is FQGTGA in the germline V gene. Here the CDR3 reads CASSDRKGSDTQYF. In DNA form, the CDR3 reads TGTGCCAGCAGCGACCGAAAAGGGTCAGATACGCAGTATTTT.

Judged by abundance, this clonotype is medium-sized. The chain uses TRBV20-1 and TRBJ2-1; 13 nucleotides align to TRBD2. CDR1 DFQATT and CDR2 SNEGSKA come from the germline V gene (reference sequence). V trimming: 6 bases; J trimming: 3 bases; junction bases outside the gene matches: 5. CDR3 length: 15 amino acids. The CDR3 nucleotides read TGCAGTGCCCCGGGACTAGCGGGATTCTACAATGAGCAGTTCTTC. It yields the protein CSAPGLAGFYNEQFF.

This clonotype appeared many times. J is TRBJ2-3 and V is TRBV4-2, with 10 bases fitting TRBD2. The CDR3 is made up of 14 amino acids. Germline CDR1 reads LGHNA; CDR2 reads YNFKEQ. Unmatched junction bases numbered 2, after V lost 5 bases and J lost 3 bases. CDR3 in amino acids: CASSDSGRTDTQYF. CDR3 sequence (DNA): TGTGCCAGCAGCGATAGCGGGAGGACAGATACGCAGTATTTT.

The sample holds many counts of this clonotype. The CDR3 is CASSPNGPGELFF. CDR3 coding DNA: TGTGCCAGCAGCCCAAATGGGCCAGGGGAGCTGTTTTTT. The chain is built from TRBV3-1 and TRBJ2-2; D remains unclear. Germline CDR1 reads LGHDT; CDR2 reads YNNKEL (reference sequence). The ends were cut back, 4 bases at V and 8 bases at J, with 11 bases in the middle. The CDR3 runs 13 residues. The entire variable domain, with the rest obtained from reference TRBV3-1 and TRBJ2-2, is as follows: DTAVSQTPKYLVTQMGNDKSIKCEQNLGHDTMYWYKQDSKKFLKIMFSYNNKELIINETVPNRFSPKSPDKAHLNLHINSLELGDSAVYFCASSPNGPGELFFGEGSRLTVL.

This clonotype occurred many times. The chain is built from TRBV29-1 and TRBJ1-2; TRBD1 matches at 7 bases. CDR1 is SQVTM and CDR2 is ANQGSEA in the germline V gene. This CDR3 comprises 15 residues. J gave up 1 base and V 5 bases, and 10 bases lay outside the gene matches. The CDR3 nucleotides are TGCAGCGTTAAAAATTTGGACAGGCATAACTATGGCTACACCTTC. This gives the protein CSVKNLDRHNYGYTF.

By proportion, this clonotype is medium-sized. The rearrangement joins TRBV24-1 to TRBJ2-2; possibly TRBD1 or TRBD2 for D (5 bases each). The V and J ends lost 5 bases and 5 bases respectively, with 14 bases between them. Germline V gene data show CDR1 as KGHDR and CDR2 as SFDVKD. This CDR3 is 15 amino acids long. The CDR3: CATSAWRKGTGELFF. The CDR3 nucleotides read TGTGCCACCAGTGCCTGGAGGAAGGGGACCGGGGAGCTGTTTTTT.

There are many counts of this clonotype. The rearrangement joins TRBV25-1 to TRBJ1-1, with no clear D. This CDR3 region has 14 residues. CDR1 MGHDK and CDR2 SYGVNS come from the germline V gene. Trimming stripped 0 bases from V and 1 base from J, with 6 bases between. This CDR3 reads CASSEYFTNTEAFF. In nucleotides, the CDR3 is TGTGCCAGCAGTGAATATTTCACGAACACTGAAGCTTTCTTT.